These 18 T cell receptor beta chains originate from one sample sequenced in a study of beta chain features in type 1 diabetes. All of the isolated RNA was reverse transcribed, so expressed TCRB transcripts were sequenced. The repertoire was sequenced with immunoSEQ multiplex PCR; TCRdb's copy has only in-frame clones and lacks some. The top ten hold 0.019% of the sample, which has roughly 400,000 clones, less than 15% seen once. Specimen: naive CD4+ T cells from blood. These receptors all come from a woman aged 18-35 years in good health.

V is TRBV2 and J is TRBJ1-2, with D possibly TRBD1 on 5 matching bases. The germline gives CDR1 SNHLY, CDR2 FYNNEI. V lost 4 bases, J lost 2 bases, and 11 bases lay in between. CDR3 size: 14 residues. CDR3 protein: CASSGRVTNYGYTF. The CDR3, as DNA: TGTGCCAGCAGTGGCAGGGTAACCAACTATGGCTACACCTTC.

The J gene is TRBJ1-2, the V gene TRBV28, with D possibly matching TRBD1 (6 bases). This CDR3 has 12 amino acids. Germline V gene sequence: CDR1 MDHEN, CDR2 SYDVKM. V lost 6 bases and J lost 2, with 7 bases in between. The CDR3 reads CASSGQNYGYTF. The CDR3 bases are TGTGCCAGCAGCGGACAGAACTATGGCTACACCTTC.

This clone was seen a handful of times. V usage is TRBV7-2 and J usage is TRBJ1-5; D possibly corresponds to TRBD1 (6 bases). The V end was cut by 5 bases, the J end by 5 bases, with 16 bases between. The CDR3 is 15 residues long. Looked up from germline, CDR1 is SGHTA and CDR2 is FQGNSA. The CDR3 sequence is CASSESGTTYQPQHF. The CDR3 DNA is TGTGCCAGCAGCGAGTCCGGGACAACGTATCAGCCCCAGCATTTT. The variable domain in full, with the rest retrieved from reference TRBV7-2 and TRBJ1-5, is GAGVSQSPSNKVTEKGKDVELRCDPISGHTALYWYRQSLGQGLEFLIYFQGNSAPDKSGLPSDRFSAERTGGSVSTLTIQRTQQEDSAVYLCASSESGTTYQPQHFGDGTRLSIL.

The chain carries TRBV4-3 and TRBJ2-5; 10 nucleotides agree with TRBD2. Germline V gives CDR1 LGHNA, CDR2 YSLEER. The CDR3 covers 17 residues. With 3 bases clipped from V and 2 bases from J, the junction kept 9 bases outside the gene matches. The CDR3 bases are TGCGCCAGCAGCCACGCGTCTAGCGGGAGTTATCAAGAGACCCAGTACTTC. This sequence encodes CASSHASSGSYQETQYF.

The chain couples TRBV28 to TRBJ2-7, with 7 positions matching TRBD1. This CDR3 region has 12 residues. Germline trimming cut 8 bases from V and 7 bases from J; bases unmatched to any gene: 8. CDR1 is MDHEN and CDR2 is SYDVKM in the germline V gene. CDR3 sequence reads: CASGSRDSEQYF. In DNA form, the CDR3 reads TGTGCCAGCGGATCCCGGGACAGTGAGCAGTACTTC. The full variable domain, rest sourced from reference TRBV28 and TRBJ2-7, is DVKVTQSSRYLVKRTGEKVFLECVQDMDHENMFWYRQDPGLGLRLIYFSYDVKMKEKGDIPEGYSVSREKKERFSLILESASTNQTSMYLCASGSRDSEQYFGPGTRLTVT.

CDR3 nucleotide sequence: TGTGCCAGCAGTGACTCTGGGGGCACCTATGGCTACACCTTC. Its protein product is CASSDSGGTYGYTF. The chain is built from TRBV6-4 and TRBJ1-2, with a possible D match to TRBD1 (6 bases). The germline V gene has CDR1 MRHNA and CDR2 SNTAGT. The CDR3 spans 14 residues. Trimming took 0 bases from V and 4 from J, leaving 9 bases between them.

This clone occurred a few times. The rearrangement joins TRBV6-5 to TRBJ2-3, with no clear D. Germline V CDR1 and CDR2: MNHEY, SVGAGI. CDR3 length equals 13 residues. The ends were cut back, 6 bases at V and 0 bases at J, with 7 bases in the middle. The CDR3 reads CASRLISTDTQYF. The CDR3 DNA follows: TGTGCCAGCAGGTTAATAAGCACAGATACGCAGTATTTT.

This clone was observed a single time. The rearrangement uses TRBV2 and TRBJ1-2; possibly TRBD1 for D (5 bases). V was cut by 7 bases and J by 4 bases, with 16 bases left in between. Germline V gene data show CDR1 as SNHLY and CDR2 as FYNNEI. The CDR3 consists of 14 residues. The CDR3 loop is CASIQGVGAYGYTF. As DNA, the CDR3 is TGTGCCAGCATACAAGGTGTAGGGGCCTATGGCTACACCTTC.

The rearrangement uses TRBV30 and TRBJ2-5; 12 nucleotides match TRBD1. The ends lost 4 bases at V and 5 bases at J; junction bases unmatched: 17. There are 18 residues in the CDR3. Germline V gene sequence: CDR1 GTSNPN, CDR2 SVGIG (reference sequence). The chain's CDR3 is CAWKGTGGLSYAQETQYF. The CDR3, as DNA: TGTGCCTGGAAAGGGACAGGGGGCCTTTCGTATGCCCAGGAGACCCAGTACTTC.

The gene calls are TRBV5-1 and TRBJ2-2, with D tentatively TRBD1 (5 bases). From germline, CDR1 is SGHRS and CDR2 YFSETQ. V lost 2 bases to trimming and J lost 5 bases, with 7 bases between them. The CDR3 consists of 13 residues. DNA for the CDR3: TGCGCCAGCAGCTTTCCAGGGACCGGGGAGCTGTTTTTT. Translated, it gives CASSFPGTGELFF.

The chain links TRBV15 to TRBJ1-4; 9 bases align to TRBD1. The CDR3 is 18 amino acids. J gave up 8 bases and V 4 bases, and 17 bases lay outside the gene matches. Germline CDR1 reads LNHNV; CDR2 reads YYDKDF (reference sequence). In DNA, the CDR3 is TGTGCCACCAGCAAACTAGAGTTCGGACAGGGGCTACGGGAAAAACTGTTTTTT. It is translated as CATSKLEFGQGLREKLFF.

V usage is TRBV30 and J usage is TRBJ1-5, with D unclear. The CDR3 has 14 residues. Germline V CDR1 and CDR2: GTSNPN, SVGIG (reference sequence). The germline V and J ends were trimmed by 3 bases and 5 bases, with 14 bases remaining between them. This CDR3 reads CAWSAVKIDQPQHF. Written as DNA, the CDR3 is TGTGCCTGGAGCGCAGTTAAGATCGATCAGCCCCAGCATTTT.

The J gene is TRBJ1-2, the V gene TRBV7-2; 7 bases are shared with TRBD1. The CDR3 has 15 amino acids. V trimming: 4 bases; J trimming: 2 bases; junction bases outside the gene matches: 7. The germline gives CDR1 SGHTA, CDR2 FQGNSA. DNA of the CDR3: TGTGCCAGCAGCTCGCTCTCGACAGGGAACTATGGCTACACCTTC. Translated: CASSSLSTGNYGYTF. Using reference TRBV7-2 and TRBJ1-2 for the parts outside the CDR3, the full variable domain is GAGVSQSPSNKVTEKGKDVELRCDPISGHTALYWYRQSLGQGLEFLIYFQGNSAPDKSGLPSDRFSAERTGGSVSTLTIQRTQQEDSAVYLCASSSLSTGNYGYTFGSGTRLTVV.

The chain couples TRBV11-1 to TRBJ1-1; 7 nucleotides agree with TRBD1. The CDR3 consists of 14 residues. Germline V CDR1 and CDR2: SGHAT, FQDESV (reference sequence). The V segment lost 5 bases and the J segment 0 bases; nucleotides outside the gene matches: 3. The CDR3 region has the DNA TGTGCCAGCAGCGTAGACAGGGTGAACACTGAAGCTTTCTTT. This gives the protein CASSVDRVNTEAFF.

This chain joins TRBV9 and TRBJ2-1; the D gene is possibly TRBD2 (6 bases). CDR1 is SGDLS, CDR2 YYNGEE, per germline. The CDR3 loop spans 16 amino acids. V was clipped by 4 bases and J by 4 bases, with 18 bases between them. As DNA, the CDR3 is TGTGCCAGCAGCCGGGACCAGAGGCTAGCGTACAATGAGCAGTTCTTC. It is translated as CASSRDQRLAYNEQFF.

The V call is TRBV28, the J call TRBJ2-1; tentative D call: TRBD2 (5 bases). Germline CDR1 MDHEN, CDR2 SYDVKM. The CDR3 has 12 amino acids. The germline V and J ends were trimmed by 11 bases and 7 bases, with 15 bases remaining between them. CDR3 loop: CAPRFSGNEQFF. As DNA, the CDR3 is TGTGCCCCCCGCTTCTCGGGAAATGAGCAGTTCTTC.

This clone appeared a few times. This rearrangement joins TRBV7-2 to TRBJ2-3; 11 nucleotides match TRBD2. From germline, CDR1 is SGHTA and CDR2 FQGNSA. The J segment lost 7 bases and the V segment lost 5 bases, leaving 11 bases of the junction unmatched. The CDR3 has 16 residues. The CDR3 loop is CASSGTSGPPGNTQYF. The CDR3 nucleotides are TGTGCCAGCAGCGGGACTAGCGGCCCACCGGGGAATACGCAGTATTTT.

This clone has a handful of counts. The chain uses TRBV5-1 and TRBJ1-1; possibly TRBD1 for D (6 bases). From germline, CDR1 is SGHRS and CDR2 YFSETQ. This CDR3 region has 13 residues. V lost 7 bases and J 0 bases, leaving 10 bases between the germline ends. This CDR3 is CASSTGLNTEAFF. The CDR3, as DNA: TGCGCCAGCTCAACAGGGTTGAACACTGAAGCTTTCTTT.